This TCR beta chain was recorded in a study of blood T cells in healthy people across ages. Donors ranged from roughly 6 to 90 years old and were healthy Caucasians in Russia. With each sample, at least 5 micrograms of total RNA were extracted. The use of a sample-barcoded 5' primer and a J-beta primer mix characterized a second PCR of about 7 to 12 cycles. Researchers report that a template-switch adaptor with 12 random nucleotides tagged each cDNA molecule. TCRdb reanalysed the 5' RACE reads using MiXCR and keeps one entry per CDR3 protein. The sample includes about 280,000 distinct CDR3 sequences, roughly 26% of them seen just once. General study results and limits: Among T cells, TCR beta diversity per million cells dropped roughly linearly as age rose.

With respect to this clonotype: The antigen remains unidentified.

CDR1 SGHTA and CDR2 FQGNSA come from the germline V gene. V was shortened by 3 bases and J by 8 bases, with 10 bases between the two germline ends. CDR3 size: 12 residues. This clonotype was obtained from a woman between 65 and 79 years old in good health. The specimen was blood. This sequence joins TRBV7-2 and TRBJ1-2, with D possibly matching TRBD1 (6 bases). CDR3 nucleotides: TGTGCCAGCAGCTTTCGGACAGAGGGCTACACCTTC. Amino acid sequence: CASSFRTEGYTF.